The clone carrying this TCR beta chain was detected a few times. cDNA synthesis used the whole RNA isolate, giving expressed TCRB sequences. The method was immunoSEQ multiplex PCR; TCRdb's version includes in-frame clones alone and lacks a portion of them. The data hold 300,000 to 400,000 clones, with about 10% observed a single time. Per the germline V gene, CDR1 is SGHRS and CDR2 is YFSETQ. V lost 1 base and J 1 base, leaving 9 bases between the germline ends. The CDR3 covers 14 residues. This entry belongs to a study of beta chain features in type 1 diabetes. About the research overall: Patients shared similar age, gender and cell yields with healthy donors.

The specimen sequenced was naive CD4+ T cells from blood. The chain joins TRBV5-1 to TRBJ2-7, with a weak D call TRBD2 (5 bases). The clonotype was recovered from a woman in her twenties or thirties in good health. CDR3 sequence (DNA): TGCGCCAGCAGCTTGTCGGCGGGTTCCTACGAGCAGTACTTC. Amino acid sequence: CASSLSAGSYEQYF.